Included here is one T cell receptor (beta chain) sequence, with context. Its antigen is unknown. PCR involved 60 Vbeta and 13 Jbeta primers. The protocol was immunoSEQ multiplex PCR, while the TCRdb copy is restricted to in-frame clones and leaves out a portion. The sample includes hundreds of thousands of clones, roughly two thirds of them seen just once. This entry comes from a study of cytomegalovirus exposure and HLA in healthy donors. The wider study: Within an early data release were around 87 million unique TCRs drawn from HLA-typed donors.

Germline values: CDR1 SNHLY, CDR2 FYNNEI. The CDR3 extends over 17 amino acids. Trimming took 3 bases from V and 0 from J; bases not matched to a gene: 8. Findings and caveats of the study: In vitro work confirmed that a few CMV-associated chains recognize CMV antigens. The analysis excluded some indistinguishable V segments, including TRBV6-2 and TRBV6-3. A further, later analysis showed that HLA-associated TCR beta chains (compared with equally common others) were more clonally expanded.

Sequencing was carried out using PBMCs. The rearrangement links TRBV2 to TRBJ2-1; 7 bases fit TRBD2. The sequence derives from a female donor in good health and CMV-seronegative. CDR3 coding DNA: TGTGCCAGCAGTGAGACGAGGGGCGGGAGCTCCTACAATGAGCAGTTCTTC. Translating it yields CASSETRGGSSYNEQFF.